The 19 T cell receptor beta chains below come from one sample, sequenced in a study of blood T cell repertoires in COVID-19. Clones were sequenced by immunoSEQ multiplex PCR, and TCRdb holds only the in-frame ones, with some missing. Among 300,000 or so clones, 85% to 90% were seen once, and the ten largest hold more than 9%. Sample: PBMCs or T cells enriched from blood (not recorded which). All receptors come from a woman between 18 and 29 years old who had recovered from COVID-19.

This chain joins TRBV18 and TRBJ2-7; TRBD1 is a possible D gene (6 bases). Trimming cost V 5 bases and J 0 bases, with 11 bases left between them. The CDR3 sequence is 14 residues long. The germline V gene encodes CDR1 KGHSH and CDR2 LQKENI. CDR3 in amino acids: CASSADRSSYEQYF. Written as DNA, the CDR3 is TGTGCCAGCTCAGCAGACAGGAGCTCCTACGAGCAGTACTTC.

The chain recombines TRBV29-1 with TRBJ1-1; D uncertain. Germline V gene data show CDR1 as SQVTM and CDR2 as ANQGSEA. V was cut by 3 bases and J by 0 bases, with 8 bases left in between. The CDR3 has 13 residues. This CDR3 is CSVESMMNTEAFF. The CDR3 nucleotides are TGCAGCGTTGAGAGTATGATGAACACTGAAGCTTTCTTT.

About this clone: The germline gene is not matched at one end of the junction; a read error may be the cause. This sequence joins TRBV5-1 and TRBJ1-2; perhaps TRBD1 as D (6 bases). This CDR3 spans 10 amino acids. Germline V gene lookup returns CDR1 SGHRS and CDR2 YFSETQ. Here the CDR3 reads CASTRTVSPF. The CDR3, as DNA: TGCGCCAGCACCCGGACAGTAAGCCCCTTC.

The chain couples TRBV9 to TRBJ1-2, with TRBD1 identical over 9 bases. The CDR3 length is 13 residues. The germline gives CDR1 SGDLS, CDR2 YYNGEE. J was trimmed by 7 bases and V by 3 bases; bases with no gene match: 4. CDR3 residues: CASSGTGAAGYTF. The CDR3, as DNA: TGTGCCAGCAGCGGGACAGGGGCGGCTGGCTACACCTTC.

There are many counts of this clone. The chain employs TRBV2 and TRBJ1-1; D is possibly TRBD1 (5 bases). Germline V gene sequence: CDR1 SNHLY, CDR2 FYNNEI. This CDR3 is 13 amino acids long. V was pared by 8 bases and J by 5 bases, with 15 bases between. The CDR3 nucleotides are TGTGCCAGCCGAGCCGCGGGGGGGACTGAAGCTTTCTTT. This gives the protein CASRAAGGTEAFF.

Note on this clone: Compared with germline, one end of the junction differs, possibly owing to a read error. The chain has TRBV30 and TRBJ1-2, with 8 bases identical to TRBD1. From germline, CDR1 is GTSNPN and CDR2 SVGIG (reference sequence). This CDR3 is built from 12 residues. The CDR3 DNA follows: TGTGCCTGGAGTCCCTCTGGACAGGGACGCAACTTC. Translating it yields CAWSPSGQGRNF.

J is TRBJ2-7 and V is TRBV5-4; D call uncertain. V dropped 0 bases and J dropped 7 bases, with 17 bases sitting between them. The CDR3 has 15 residues. Germline CDR1 is SGHNT and CDR2 is YYREEE (reference sequence). The CDR3 spells CASSLVGQFSSEQYF. For the CDR3, the DNA is TGTGCCAGCAGCTTGGTTGGTCAGTTCTCTAGTGAGCAGTACTTC.

V is TRBV18 and J is TRBJ1-5; D may be TRBD1 (5 bases). CDR3 length: 14 residues. Germline-derived CDR1 and CDR2 are KGHSH and LQKENI. The germline V and J ends were trimmed by 3 bases and 6 bases, with 12 bases remaining between them. DNA of the CDR3: TGTGCCAGCTCACCCGGGGGGGTTCTTCAGCCCCAGCATTTT. It specifies CASSPGGVLQPQHF.

V usage is TRBV20-1 and J usage is TRBJ1-2; D uncertain. In germline, CDR1 is DFQATT, CDR2 SNEGSKA (reference sequence). The CDR3 has 9 amino acids. V was pared by 5 bases and J by 5 bases, with 3 bases between. Here the CDR3 DNA reads TGCAGTGCTTCGTATGGCTACACCTTC. Translating it yields CSASYGYTF.

The J gene is TRBJ2-5, the V gene TRBV7-2; the match to TRBD2 covers 10 bases. After removal of 1 base from V and 5 bases from J, the junction contained 10 bases not matched to a gene. Germline-derived CDR1 and CDR2 are SGHTA and FQGNSA. The length of the CDR3 is 17 residues. The CDR3 sequence: CASSLVGGSGGEETQYF. CDR3 sequence (DNA): TGTGCCAGCAGCTTAGTAGGCGGCAGCGGGGGGGAGGAGACCCAGTACTTC. Drawing the rest from reference TRBV7-2 and TRBJ2-5, the complete variable domain is GAGVSQSPSNKVTEKGKDVELRCDPISGHTALYWYRQSLGQGLEFLIYFQGNSAPDKSGLPSDRFSAERTGGSVSTLTIQRTQQEDSAVYLCASSLVGGSGGEETQYFGPGTRLLVL.

The sample holds one count of this clone. The chain carries TRBV25-1 and TRBJ2-5; TRBD2 is a possible D gene (6 bases). The V end was cut by 4 bases, the J end by 2 bases, with 14 bases between. This CDR3 spans 15 amino acids. Germline-derived CDR1 and CDR2 are MGHDK and SYGVNS. The CDR3 nucleotides read TGTGCCAGCAGTGCGTCGGGACTGTATCAAGAGACCCAGTACTTC. Its translation is CASSASGLYQETQYF.

About this clone itself: The junction departs from the called germline gene at one end, perhaps through a read error. The genes are TRBV2 and TRBJ2-5; a possible D gene is TRBD2 (5 bases). Germline assignment: CDR1 SNHLY and CDR2 FYNNEI. This CDR3 is built from 11 residues. This CDR3 reads CASSSGKSPHF. Here the CDR3 DNA reads TGTGCCAGCAGTTCCGGGAAGTCCCCCCACTTC.

The rearrangement links TRBV6-5 to TRBJ2-5; the match to TRBD1 covers 11 bases. The length of the CDR3 is 15 residues. J gave up 2 bases and V 6 bases, and 5 bases lay outside the gene matches. The germline V gene encodes CDR1 MNHEY and CDR2 SVGAGI. CDR3 DNA: TGTGCCAGCAGCCGGGACAGGGGGTATCAAGAGACCCAGTACTTC. The encoded protein is CASSRDRGYQETQYF.

The chain links TRBV12-3 or TRBV12-4 to TRBJ2-7; D remains ambiguous. V was pared by 2 bases and J by 6 bases, with 5 bases between. The CDR3 loop spans 11 amino acids. The CDR3 sequence is CASSLNLEQYF. CDR3 nucleotides: TGTGCCAGCAGTTTAAATCTCGAGCAGTACTTC.

This chain uses TRBV18 with TRBJ1-1, with no clear D. Looked up from germline, CDR1 is KGHSH and CDR2 is LQKENI. Trimming removed 3 bases at V and 0 bases at J, with 8 bases between. CDR3 length equals 14 residues. CDR3 sequence (DNA): TGTGCCAGCTCACCGGTAGTCATGAACACTGAAGCTTTCTTT. This translates into CASSPVVMNTEAFF. Filled out from reference TRBV18 and TRBJ1-1, the complete variable domain reads NAGVMQNPRHLVRRRGQEARLRCSPMKGHSHVYWYRQLPEEGLKFMVYLQKENIIDESGMPKERFSAEFPKEGPSILRIQQVVRGDSAAYFCASSPVVMNTEAFFGQGTRLTVV.

The CDR3 sequence: CASGGAGAYSNQPQHF. DNA of the CDR3: TGTGCCAGTGGGGGGGCAGGGGCATATAGCAATCAGCCCCAGCATTTT. V usage is TRBV19 and J usage is TRBJ1-5; D possibly corresponds to TRBD1 (6 bases). V was cut by 8 bases and J by 0 bases, with 17 bases left in between. This CDR3 spans 16 amino acids. CDR1 is LNHDA, CDR2 SQIVND, per germline (reference sequence).

The chain employs TRBV19 and TRBJ1-1, with 7 nucleotides matching TRBD1. CDR1 is LNHDA and CDR2 is SQIVND in the germline V gene (reference sequence). The CDR3 covers 15 residues. V dropped 9 bases and J dropped 1; count of bases not matched to a gene: 11. The DNA for the CDR3 is TGTGCCAGCCTCCCCGGGACAGTACAGAACACTGAAGCTTTCTTT. This translates into CASLPGTVQNTEAFF.

The chain combines TRBV10-2 with TRBJ1-2, with 9 bases matching TRBD1. CDR1 and CDR2 from the germline V gene are WSHSY and SAAADI. The CDR3 spans 13 residues. V shed 6 bases, J shed 4 bases, and the junction held 3 bases outside the gene matches. CDR3 DNA sequence: TGCGCCAGCAGCGTGGGACAGGGCTATGGCTACACCTTC. As protein: CASSVGQGYGYTF.

J is TRBJ1-3 and V is TRBV10-3; no firm D call. Trimming shortened V by 8 bases and J by 3 bases, and 14 bases separated the two germline ends. CDR1 is ENHRY and CDR2 is SYGVKD in the germline V gene. The CDR3 is made up of 14 amino acids. The CDR3 region is CAIRNDGVGNTIYF. In nucleotides, the CDR3 is TGTGCCATCCGCAACGACGGGGTTGGAAACACCATATATTTT.